Detailed here is one T cell receptor (beta chain). What it binds is unknown. The source of the sample is a study of OX40 agonist ivuxolimab in advanced cancers. Study in general: Partial responses were observed in three patients, of whom one had hepatocellular carcinoma and two had cutaneous melanoma. Whole-study results and caveats: The antigens recognized by the expanded peripheral T cells, that is their antigen specificity, were not determined. More expanded clones were seen, on average, in CD8+ T cells than in CD4+.

Drawing of blood for sampling happened at baseline, at cycle 4 day 1, and at cycle 7 day 1. Germline V gene sequence: CDR1 SGHRS, CDR2 YFSETQ. CDR3 length: 14 amino acids. Method: immunoSEQ multiplex PCR; TCRdb's copy keeps in-frame clones and lacks some. Here the sample spans 35,000 to 45,000 clones, 76% being singletons. The chain has TRBV5-1 and TRBJ2-5, with D unclear. The J call is uncertain, as TRBJ2-7 better fits the DNA end. Sequenced here: CD4+ or CD8+ T cells sorted from blood, sampled in a trial of the OX40 agonist ivuxolimab. This receptor was identified in an adult with an advanced solid tumor such as melanoma, head and neck, liver or kidney cancer. The CDR3 nucleotides are TGCGCCAGCAAACCCCAGACAAGTTCCTACGAGCAGTACTTC. It specifies CASKPQTSSYEQYF.